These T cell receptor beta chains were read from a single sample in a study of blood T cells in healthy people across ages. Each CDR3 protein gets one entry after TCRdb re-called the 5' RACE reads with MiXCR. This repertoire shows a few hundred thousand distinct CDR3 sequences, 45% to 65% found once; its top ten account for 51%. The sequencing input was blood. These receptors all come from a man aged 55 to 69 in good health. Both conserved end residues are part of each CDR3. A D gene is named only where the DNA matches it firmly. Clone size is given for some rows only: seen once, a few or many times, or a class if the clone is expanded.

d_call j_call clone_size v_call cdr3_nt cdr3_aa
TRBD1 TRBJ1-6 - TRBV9 TGTGCCAGCAGCGTAGGGACAGGGCCACTCCTCCACTTT CASSVGTGPLLHF
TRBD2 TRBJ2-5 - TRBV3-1 TGTGCCAGCAGCCTCGCCAGCGGGGACTCTCCAGAGACCCAGTACTTC CASSLASGDSPETQYF
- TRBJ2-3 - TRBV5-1 TGCGCCAGCAGCTTGGAGAACGGGAAACTCGGTAGAAAGCAGTATTTT CASSLENGKLGRKQYF
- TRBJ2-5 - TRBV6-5 TGTGCCAGCAGCCCTTGGTTCCCCCAAGAGACCCAGTACTTC CASSPWFPQETQYF
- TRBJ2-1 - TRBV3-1 TGTGCCAGCAGCCTTAGCGTCCTCTCCTACAATGAGCAGTTCTTC CASSLSVLSYNEQFF
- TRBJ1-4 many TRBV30 TGTGCCTGGAATGCGAGACAGCTGAATGAAAAACTGTTTTTT CAWNARQLNEKLFF
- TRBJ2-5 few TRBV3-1 TGTGCCAGCAGCCAAGCAGGCAGGGTCCCCCAAGAGACCCAGTACTTC CASSQAGRVPQETQYF
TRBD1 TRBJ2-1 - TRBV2 TGTGCCAGCAGGGGACAGGGCAATGAGCAGTTCTTC CASRGQGNEQFF
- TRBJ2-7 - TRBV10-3 TGTGCCATCAAAGGCAGGGGACCAGCCTACGAGCAGTACTTC CAIKGRGPAYEQYF
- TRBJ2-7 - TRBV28 TGTGCCAGCAGTCCGACGAGCCCGAACTACGAGCAGTACTTC CASSPTSPNYEQYF
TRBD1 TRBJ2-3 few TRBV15 TGTGCCACCAGCAGGGGACAGGGAGGGGCAGATACGCAGTATTTT CATSRGQGGADTQYF
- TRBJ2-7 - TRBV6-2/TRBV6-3 TGTGCCAGCAGTAAGACCACCTACGAGCAGTACTTC CASSKTTYEQYF
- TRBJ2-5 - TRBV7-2 TGTGCCAGCAGCTTCTATGGGACCCAAGAGACCCAGTACTTC CASSFYGTQETQYF
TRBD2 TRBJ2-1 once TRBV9 TGTGCCAGCAGTGTAGATCCCTCGACTAGCGGGAAGAACAATGAGCAGTTCTTC CASSVDPSTSGKNNEQFF